This T cell receptor (beta chain) was documented in a study of blood T cell repertoires in COVID-19. This table comes from immunoSEQ multiplex PCR, and its TCRdb copy is limited to in-frame clones, with some not included. Among over 150,000 clones listed, about 85% were seen once. This CDR3 contains 13 residues. Trimming removed 3 bases at V and 3 bases at J, with 11 bases between. Germline lookup yields CDR1 GTSNPN and CDR2 SVGIG (reference sequence). The TCR was taken from a man in his forties with acute or convalescent COVID-19. V gene TRBV30 combines with J gene TRBJ1-1; maybe TRBD1 (6 bases). Sequencing was done on a sample of peripheral blood. CDR3 amino acids: CAWSDGQYTEAFF. The CDR3 nucleotides read TGTGCCTGGAGCGACGGACAGTACACTGAAGCTTTCTTT.